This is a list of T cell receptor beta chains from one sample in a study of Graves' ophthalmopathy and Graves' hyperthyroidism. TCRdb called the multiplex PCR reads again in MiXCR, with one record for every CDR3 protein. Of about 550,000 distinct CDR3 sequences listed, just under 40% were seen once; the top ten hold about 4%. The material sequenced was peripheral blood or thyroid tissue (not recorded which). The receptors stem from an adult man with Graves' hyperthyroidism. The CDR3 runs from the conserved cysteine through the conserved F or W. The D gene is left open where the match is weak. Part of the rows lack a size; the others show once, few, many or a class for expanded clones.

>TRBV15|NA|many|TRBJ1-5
TGTGCCACCAGCAGAGATATGGGACGCGATCAGCCCCAGCATTTT
CATSRDMGRDQPQHF
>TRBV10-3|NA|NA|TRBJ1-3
TGTGCCAGCACCACGGAGGGGAGCTCTGGAAACACCATATATTTT
CASTTEGSSGNTIYF
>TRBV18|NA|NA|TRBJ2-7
TGTGCCAGCTCACGGGACGGAATCTACGAGCAGTACTTC
CASSRDGIYEQYF
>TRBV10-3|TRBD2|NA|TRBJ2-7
TGTGTCATCAAGTTAAGCGGGGGGGCCGGTGAGCAGTACTTC
CVIKLSGGAGEQYF
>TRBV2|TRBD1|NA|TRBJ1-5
TGTGCTAAACCGGACAGGGGTTTCGATCAGCCCCAGCATTTT
CAKPDRGFDQPQHF
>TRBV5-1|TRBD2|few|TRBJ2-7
TGCGCCAGCAGCTGGACTAGCGGGGCGTATCGGGAGCAGTACTTC
CASSWTSGAYREQYF
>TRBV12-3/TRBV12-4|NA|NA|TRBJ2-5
TGTGCCAGCAGTTTGGATCAGGGACTCCAAGAGACCCAGTACTTC
CASSLDQGLQETQYF
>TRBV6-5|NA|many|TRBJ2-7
TGTGCCAGCAGGAACGCTGGAACCTACGAGCAGTACTTC
CASRNAGTYEQYF
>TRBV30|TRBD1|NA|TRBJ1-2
TGTGCCTGGAGTGCTTGGGACAGTCCGAAGGGGGGCTACACCTTC
CAWSAWDSPKGGYTF
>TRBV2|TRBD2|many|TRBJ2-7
TGTGCCAGCAAGGAGCGATTAGCGGGAGGAAACTCCTACGAGCAGTACTTC
CASKERLAGGNSYEQYF
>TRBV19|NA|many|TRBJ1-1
TGTGCCAGTAGTACCACCGGACAGCCGAACACTGAAGCTTTCTTT
CASSTTGQPNTEAFF
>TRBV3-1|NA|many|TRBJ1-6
TGTGCCAGCAGCCAGGGCCCCTCGCCCCTCCACTTT
CASSQGPSPLHF
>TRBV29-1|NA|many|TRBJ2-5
TGCAGCGTTGACCGCCGAGGAGAGACCCAGTACTTC
CSVDRRGETQYF
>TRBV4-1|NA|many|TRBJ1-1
TGCGCCAGCAGCGCGGACAACCCGAACACTGAAGCTTTCTTT
CASSADNPNTEAFF
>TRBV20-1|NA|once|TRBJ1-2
TGCAGTGCTACGCGCGGCGGCTACACCTTC
CSATRGGYTF
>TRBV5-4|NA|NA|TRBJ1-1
TGTGCCAGCAGCTTGGGTCTTGGACAAATGAACACTGAAGCTTTCTTT
CASSLGLGQMNTEAFF
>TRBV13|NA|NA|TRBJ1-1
TGTGCCAGCGGCGGCGGGGGCAGGGTGAACACTGAAGCTTTCTTT
CASGGGGRVNTEAFF
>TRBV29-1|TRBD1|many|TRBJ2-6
TGCAGCGTTGAAATCGACAGGGCCGGGGCCAACGTCCTGACTTTC
CSVEIDRAGANVLTF
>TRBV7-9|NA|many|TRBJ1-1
TGTGCCAGCAGCTTTTATCGCCCGGCAGACACTGAAGCTTTCTTT
CASSFYRPADTEAFF
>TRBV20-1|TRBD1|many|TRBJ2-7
TGCAGTGCTTCGGGACAGTTTTTAGCATACGAGCAGTACTTC
CSASGQFLAYEQYF
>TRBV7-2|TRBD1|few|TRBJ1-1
TGTGCCAGCAGTTGGCCGCCCACAGGGGCTTTTATGAACACTGAAGCTTTCTTT
CASSWPPTGAFMNTEAFF
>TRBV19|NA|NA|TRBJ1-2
TGTGCCTGGAGTAATAGGGCGGCCGGCCACTATGGCTACACCTTC
CAWSNRAAGHYGYTF
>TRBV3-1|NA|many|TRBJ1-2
TGTGCCAGCAGCCAAGAGGCAGGAAGGGTCTATGGCTACACCTTC
CASSQEAGRVYGYTF
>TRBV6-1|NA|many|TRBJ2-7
TGTGCCAGCAGTGAACAGGGCGTTGACGAGCAGTACTTC
CASSEQGVDEQYF
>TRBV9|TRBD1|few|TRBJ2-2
TGTGCCAGCAGCGTAAATGAGGGGGCGCAACATGAGCTGTTTTTT
CASSVNEGAQHELFF
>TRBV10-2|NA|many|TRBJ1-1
TGCGCCAGCAGTGGGGCATTGAACACTGAAGCTTTCTTT
CASSGALNTEAFF
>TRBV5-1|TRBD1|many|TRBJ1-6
TGCGCCAGCAGCTTGGAGGACAGGGCGCCCCTCCACTTT
CASSLEDRAPLHF
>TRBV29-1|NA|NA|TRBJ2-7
TGCAGCGTTGAAACAGGATTATACGAGCAGTACTTC
CSVETGLYEQYF
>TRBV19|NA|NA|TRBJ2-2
TGTGCCAGTAGTATAGGCGACGGGGGGGAGCTGTTTTTT
CASSIGDGGELFF
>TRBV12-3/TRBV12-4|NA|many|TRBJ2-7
TGTGCCAGCAGGGGGACACTAGACTACGAGCAGTACTTC
CASRGTLDYEQYF
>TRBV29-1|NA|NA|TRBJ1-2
TGCAGCGTTGATGGTAGCGGCTATGGCTACACCTTC
CSVDGSGYGYTF
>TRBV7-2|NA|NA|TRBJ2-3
TGTGCCAGCAGTCCACCCCTCACAGATACGCAGTATTTT
CASSPPLTDTQYF
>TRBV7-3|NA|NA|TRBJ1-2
TGTGCCAGCAGTTTAGTTAAGACAGGCTCTAACTATGGCTACACCTTC
CASSLVKTGSNYGYTF
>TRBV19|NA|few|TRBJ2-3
TGTGCCAGTAGTATCGGGCAGAACACAGATACGCAGTATTTT
CASSIGQNTDTQYF
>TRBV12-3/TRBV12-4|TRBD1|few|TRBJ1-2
TGTGCCAGCAGTTCGGGCAGGGGGCGGAACTATGGCTACACCTTC
CASSSGRGRNYGYTF
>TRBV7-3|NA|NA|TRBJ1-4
TGTGCCAGCAGCTCCCTCGGGGATGGGAATGAAAAACTGCTTTTT
CASSSLGDGNEKLLF
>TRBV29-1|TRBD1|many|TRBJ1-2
TGCAGCGCTCCCGCTCCGGGACAGGAAATGAGTGGCTACACCTTC
CSAPAPGQEMSGYTF
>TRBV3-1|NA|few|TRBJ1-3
TGTGCCAGCAGCCAAGGAGATGCTGGCAACACCATATATTTT
CASSQGDAGNTIYF
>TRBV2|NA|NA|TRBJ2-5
TGTGCCAGCGTTGATGGGGGTGGGCAAGAGACCCAGTACTTC
CASVDGGGQETQYF
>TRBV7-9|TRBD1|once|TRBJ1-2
TGTGCCAGCAGCCTGACAGGGGCCGGCTACACCTTC
CASSLTGAGYTF
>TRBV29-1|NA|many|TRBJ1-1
TGCAGCGTTGCGGAGGTTATGGCTGAAGCTTTCTTT
CSVAEVMAEAFF
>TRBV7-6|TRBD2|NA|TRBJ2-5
TGTGCCAGCAGCTTAGCCCCTAGCGGGAGTCCCCGGACAACCGGAGAGACCCAGTACTTC
CASSLAPSGSPRTTGETQYF
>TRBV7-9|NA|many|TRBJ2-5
TGTGCCAGCAGCTTTGCATCTCAAGAGACCCAGTACTTC
CASSFASQETQYF
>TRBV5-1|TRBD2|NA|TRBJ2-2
TGCGCCAGCAGCGTATCTCCGGGACTAGGGGTCACCGGGGAGCTGTTTTTT
CASSVSPGLGVTGELFF
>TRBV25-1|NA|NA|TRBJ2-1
TGTGCCAGCAGTCTACAAGGGGGGTACAATGAGCAGTTCTTC
CASSLQGGYNEQFF
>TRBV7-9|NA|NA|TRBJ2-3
TGTGCCAGCAGCGGGAAGGGGGAGTTGGCAGATACGCAGTATTTT
CASSGKGELADTQYF
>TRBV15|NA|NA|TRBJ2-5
TGTGCCAGGAGGGATAAGACCCAGTACTTC
CARRDKTQYF